The present T cell receptor (beta chain) was sequenced within a study of T cells after yellow fever vaccination. In the study overall: SMART-Seq v4 Ultra Low Input served to prepare low-cell-number fractions. Study findings and constraints: Re-detected after boosting: most primary clones, 95% to 98% of CD4 and 88% of CD8. Clonotypes found in both CD4 and CD8 compartments made up a small share.

The V gene's germline CDR1 is SGHTA and CDR2 FQGNSA. Trimming shortened V by 1 base and J by 10 bases, and 11 bases separated the two germline ends. CDR3 length equals 14 residues. About this clonotype itself: What it binds is unknown.

TCRdb re-called the 5' RACE reads with MiXCR, one entry per CDR3 protein. The sample consists of 300,000 to 350,000 distinct CDR3 sequences, roughly 8% of them appearing once. The chain uses TRBV7-2 and TRBJ1-6; D unclear. This specimen consisted of PBMCs, obtained around 45 days after the first yellow fever vaccination. This receptor was obtained from a man aged 18 to 29 who received the YFV17D yellow fever vaccine. CDR3 loop: CASSLESRRSPLHF. DNA for the CDR3: TGTGCCAGCAGCTTAGAAAGCAGGCGCTCACCCCTCCACTTT.